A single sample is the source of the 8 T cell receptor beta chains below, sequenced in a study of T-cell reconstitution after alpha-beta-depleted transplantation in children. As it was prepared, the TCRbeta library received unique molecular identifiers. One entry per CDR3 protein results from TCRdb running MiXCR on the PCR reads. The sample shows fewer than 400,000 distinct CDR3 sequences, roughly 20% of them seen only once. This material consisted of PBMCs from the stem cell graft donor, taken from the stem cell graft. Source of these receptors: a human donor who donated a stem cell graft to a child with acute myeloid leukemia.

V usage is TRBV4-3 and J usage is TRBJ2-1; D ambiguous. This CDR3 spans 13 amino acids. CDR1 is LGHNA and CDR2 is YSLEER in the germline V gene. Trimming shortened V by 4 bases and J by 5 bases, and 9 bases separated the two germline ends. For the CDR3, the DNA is TGCGCCAGCAGCCTACAATATGACAATGAGCAGTTCTTC. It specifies CASSLQYDNEQFF.

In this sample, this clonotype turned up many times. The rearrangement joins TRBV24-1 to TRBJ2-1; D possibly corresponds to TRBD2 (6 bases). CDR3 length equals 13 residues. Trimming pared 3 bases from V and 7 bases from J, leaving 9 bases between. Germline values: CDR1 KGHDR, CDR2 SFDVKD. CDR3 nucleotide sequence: TGTGCCACCAGTGATAACCGGGGGAATGAGCAGTTCTTC. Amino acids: CATSDNRGNEQFF.

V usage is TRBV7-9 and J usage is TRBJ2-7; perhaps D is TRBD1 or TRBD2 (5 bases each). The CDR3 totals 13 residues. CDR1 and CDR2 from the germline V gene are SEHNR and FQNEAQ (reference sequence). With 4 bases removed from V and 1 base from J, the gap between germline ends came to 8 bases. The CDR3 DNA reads TGTGCCAGCAGCTGGGACGGTTCCTACGAGCAGTACTTC. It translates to CASSWDGSYEQYF.

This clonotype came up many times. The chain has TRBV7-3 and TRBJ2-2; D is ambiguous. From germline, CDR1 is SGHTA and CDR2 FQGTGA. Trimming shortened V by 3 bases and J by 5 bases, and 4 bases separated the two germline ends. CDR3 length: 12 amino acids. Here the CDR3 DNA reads TGTGCCAGCAGCTTGCTTACCGGGGAGCTGTTTTTT. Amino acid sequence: CASSLLTGELFF.

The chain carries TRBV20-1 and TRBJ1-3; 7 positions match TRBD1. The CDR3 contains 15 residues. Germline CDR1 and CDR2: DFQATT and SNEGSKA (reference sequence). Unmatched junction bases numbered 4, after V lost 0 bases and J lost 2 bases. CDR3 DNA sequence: TGCAGTGCTAGAGATTCCACAGGGGCTGGAAACACCATATATTTT. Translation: CSARDSTGAGNTIYF.

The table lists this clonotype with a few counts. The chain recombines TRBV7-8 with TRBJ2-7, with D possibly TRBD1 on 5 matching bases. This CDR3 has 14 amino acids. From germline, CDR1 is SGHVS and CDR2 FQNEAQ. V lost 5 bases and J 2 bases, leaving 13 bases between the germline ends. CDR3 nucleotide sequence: TGTGCCAGCAGCCCGCGACAGTTAACCTACGAGCAGTACTTC. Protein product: CASSPRQLTYEQYF.

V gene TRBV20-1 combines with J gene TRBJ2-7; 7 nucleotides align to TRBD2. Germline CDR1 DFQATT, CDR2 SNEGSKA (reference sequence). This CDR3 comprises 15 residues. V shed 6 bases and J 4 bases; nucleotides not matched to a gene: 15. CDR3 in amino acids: CSATHFSGSPYEQYF. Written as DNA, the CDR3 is TGCAGTGCAACCCACTTTAGCGGGTCCCCGTACGAGCAGTACTTC.

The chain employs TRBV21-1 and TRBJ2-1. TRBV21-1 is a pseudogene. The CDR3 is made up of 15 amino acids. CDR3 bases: TGTGCCAGCAGCAAGAAACAGGGCCCCTACAATGAGCAGTTCTTC. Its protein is CASSKKQGPYNEQFF.